This T cell receptor beta chain was recovered during a study of PD-1 blockade in mismatch repair-deficient tumors. Only in-frame clones appear in the TCRdb table, and some are missing; sequencing was by immunoSEQ multiplex PCR. The data hold approximately 110,000 clones, with around 80% observed a single time. Whole-study findings and limits: After pembrolizumab, tumor-resident clones rose rapidly, then generally contracted before radiologic responses.

In germline, CDR1 is SGHTA, CDR2 FQGNSA. V lost 7 bases, J lost 5 bases, and 14 bases lay in between. The CDR3 length is 13 residues. All patients were mismatch repair deficient, assessed by either PCR or immunohistochemistry. Three pembrolizumab responders had their TCRs sequenced. Remarks on this clone: Its matching antigen is unknown.

This TCR derives from an adult with mismatch repair-deficient cancer. Sequenced here: peripheral blood, sampled roughly 13 months after starting pembrolizumab. The V gene is TRBV7-2, the J gene TRBJ2-5, with a possible D match to TRBD2 (6 bases). In DNA form, the CDR3 reads TGTGCCAGCACCGGGGGTGGGGGGGAGACCCAGTACTTC. Its translation is CASTGGGGETQYF.